This TCR beta chain was documented in a study of T cells expressing NK-cell markers. About the research overall: Among eight sequenced donors, seven carried HCMV seropositivity while one was seronegative. General study points: No clear determination of HCMV specificity was made for expanded NKG2C+ T cell clones. These clonotypes additionally ranked first within the CD3+CD56-NKG2C+ fraction of several donors.

Germline assignment: CDR1 DFQATT and CDR2 SNEGSKA (reference sequence). The CDR3 totals 15 residues. UMIs were included in TCR beta cDNA generated by 5'RACE template switching. TCRdb reprocessed the 5' RACE reads and reports one entry per CDR3 protein, with no DNA. The sample yields approximately 150,000 distinct CDR3 sequences, of which the top ten take up under 20%. As concerns this clonotype: What it recognizes is unknown.

V is TRBV20-1 and J is TRBJ1-1; TCRdb reports TRBD1, a call that lacks DNA to check it against. Sequencing used blood T cells: a sorted CD56 or NKG2C T cell subset, CD4+ or CD8+ T cells, or bulk PBMC T cells (not recorded which). This clonotype was sampled from a woman between 18 and 75 years old in good health. The chain's CDR3 is CSAKGTGGGYTEAFF.